Each of the 20 T cell receptor beta chains below was sequenced from the same sample in a study of blood T cell repertoires in COVID-19. Profiled with immunoSEQ multiplex PCR; TCRdb holds only in-frame clones, not every one. The repertoire consists of about 320,000 clones, with over 75% occurring once and the leading ten covering around 7.2%. The specimen was peripheral blood. The receptors stem from a human donor in a cohort sampled during active COVID-19.

This clone was seen more than once but under ten times. The sample carries other DNA sequences with the same CDR3. This rearrangement joins TRBV30 to TRBJ1-1, with D perhaps TRBD1 (5 bases). Trimming stripped 3 bases from V and 4 bases from J, with 12 bases between. Germline CDR1 is GTSNPN and CDR2 is SVGIG (reference sequence). CDR3 size: 13 residues. The CDR3 is CAWSPGGGTEAFF. The CDR3 DNA is TGTGCCTGGAGCCCCGGGGGGGGCACTGAAGCTTTCTTT.

This clone was seen a single time. This chain links TRBV30 with TRBJ1-2; no reliable D call. The CDR3 has 12 amino acids. V lost 1 base, J lost 8 bases, and 11 bases lay in between. Looked up from germline, CDR1 is GTSNPN and CDR2 is SVGIG (reference sequence). The CDR3 protein is CAWSDKKPGYTF. DNA for the CDR3: TGTGCCTGGAGTGATAAAAAGCCAGGCTACACCTTC.

The chain recombines TRBV5-6 with TRBJ2-6; possibly TRBD2 for D (7 bases). The CDR3 loop spans 17 amino acids. Germline lookup yields CDR1 SGHDT and CDR2 YYEEEE. The V and J ends lost 0 bases and 4 bases respectively, with 14 bases between them. CDR3 protein: CASSLVPAGTGANVLTF. CDR3 DNA sequence: TGTGCCAGCAGCTTGGTCCCAGCGGGGACAGGGGCCAACGTCCTGACTTTC.

This clone turned up a few times. The chain is built from TRBV5-1 and TRBJ1-5; TRBD1 might be the D (5 bases). The germline V gene has CDR1 SGHRS and CDR2 YFSETQ. This CDR3 is 14 amino acids long. The V gene lost 2 bases and the J gene lost 0 bases, with 6 bases spanning the gap. CDR3 sequence: CASSLGVSNQPQHF. DNA of the CDR3: TGCGCCAGCAGCTTAGGGGTTAGCAATCAGCCCCAGCATTTT.

This clone was counted only a few times. The J gene is TRBJ1-4, the V gene TRBV6-5; D is unclear. Germline V CDR1 and CDR2: MNHEY, SVGAGI. The CDR3 sequence is 15 residues long. Trimming pared 4 bases from V and 8 bases from J, leaving 17 bases between. CDR3 nucleotide sequence: TGTGCCAGCAGTTTCCGTCCGGGGTTTTTAGAAAAACTGTTTTTT. Protein product: CASSFRPGFLEKLFF.

This chain uses TRBV4-2 with TRBJ1-2, with D perhaps TRBD1 (6 bases). The V end lost 0 bases, the J end lost 6 bases, and 14 bases lay between the germline ends. Germline V gene lookup returns CDR1 LGHNA and CDR2 YNFKEQ. This CDR3 is built from 15 residues. CDR3 in amino acids: CASSQDFGRGNGYTF. The CDR3 DNA is TGTGCCAGCAGCCAAGATTTCGGCAGGGGCAATGGCTACACCTTC.

The chain employs TRBV5-6 and TRBJ2-7; possible D gene TRBD2, 5 bases. Looked up from germline, CDR1 is SGHDT and CDR2 is YYEEEE. The CDR3 is 13 amino acids. V shed 3 bases and J shed 2 bases, with 9 bases lying between them. This chain's CDR3 is CASSSGSAYEQYF. CDR3 DNA sequence: TGTGCCAGCAGCTCGGGGTCCGCCTACGAGCAGTACTTC. Full variable domain (remainder filled in from reference TRBV5-6 and TRBJ2-7): DAGVTQSPTHLIKTRGQQVTLRCSPKSGHDTVSWYQQALGQGPQFIFQYYEEEERQRGNFPDRFSGHQFPNYSSELNVNALLLGDSALYLCASSSGSAYEQYFGPGTRLTVT.

This rearrangement joins TRBV3-1 (or the pseudogene TRBV3-2) to TRBJ2-7; a weak D match, TRBD1 (7 bases). CDR1 and CDR2 from the germline V gene are LGHDT and YNNKEL (reference sequence). The germline V and J ends were trimmed by 4 bases and 5 bases, with 18 bases remaining between them. The CDR3 loop spans 15 amino acids. CDR3 residues: CASSPYRQGGHEQYF. In DNA, the CDR3 is TGTGCCAGCAGCCCCTACAGACAGGGAGGACACGAGCAGTACTTC.

The J gene is TRBJ2-7, the V gene TRBV9; D remains unclear. The CDR3 is 13 amino acids. Germline V gene lookup returns CDR1 SGDLS and CDR2 YYNGEE. The V and J ends lost 0 bases and 3 bases respectively, with 7 bases between them. CDR3 bases: TGTGCCAGCAGCGTAGAACCAGTCTACGAGCAGTACTTC. This gives the protein CASSVEPVYEQYF.

This rearrangement joins TRBV6-5 to TRBJ1-5, with a possible D match to TRBD1 (6 bases). The germline V and J ends were trimmed by 4 bases and 5 bases, with 12 bases remaining between them. Germline assignment: CDR1 MNHEY and CDR2 SVGAGI. CDR3 size: 14 residues. In DNA, the CDR3 is TGTGCCAGCAGTTCCCTCGGGGGGCATCAGCCCCAGCATTTT. This codes for CASSSLGGHQPQHF.

The CDR3 region is CASRRRGNTGELFF. The CDR3 DNA follows: TGTGCCAGCCGGAGGAGGGGGAACACCGGGGAGCTGTTTTTT. V is TRBV5-6 and J is TRBJ2-2, with D perhaps TRBD2 (6 bases). This CDR3 contains 14 residues. From germline, CDR1 is SGHDT and CDR2 YYEEEE. Trimming removed 7 bases at V and 1 base at J, with 11 bases between.

The V and J genes are TRBV4-1 and TRBJ1-1, with TRBD1 matching 11 bases. The CDR3 is made up of 16 amino acids. Germline CDR1 reads MGHRA; CDR2 reads YSYEKL. Losses at the gene ends were 3 bases for V and 0 bases for J; bases not matched to a gene: 3. CDR3 sequence: CASSHGTGGMNTEAFF. The CDR3 bases are TGCGCCAGCAGCCATGGGACAGGGGGAATGAACACTGAAGCTTTCTTT.

The chain has TRBV5-1 and TRBJ2-1, with D perhaps matching TRBD2 (6 bases). This CDR3 comprises 16 residues. Trimming pared 0 bases from V and 7 bases from J, leaving 17 bases between. Germline CDR1 SGHRS, CDR2 YFSETQ. In nucleotides, the CDR3 is TGCGCCAGCAGCTTGGCCCCCAGTGGGGGGTGGAATGAGCAGTTCTTC. This gives the protein CASSLAPSGGWNEQFF.

The sample holds a few counts of this clone. The J gene is TRBJ1-2, the V gene TRBV7-3, with D hard to call. CDR1 is SGHTA, CDR2 FQGTGA, per germline. This CDR3 comprises 14 residues. Trimming took 5 bases from V and 4 from J, leaving 14 bases between them. Written as DNA, the CDR3 is TGTGCCAGCAGCGGAGATTTTGGTAGCTATGGCTACACCTTC. As protein: CASSGDFGSYGYTF.

The V gene is TRBV12-5, the J gene TRBJ2-1, with D perhaps TRBD2 (5 bases). CDR3 length: 15 amino acids. Germline CDR1 and CDR2: LGHNT and FRNRAP. Trimming left V 8 bases short and J 0 bases short, with 14 bases between. The CDR3 reads CASRGAESSYNEQFF. In DNA form, the CDR3 reads TGTGCTAGTCGAGGAGCGGAGAGCTCCTACAATGAGCAGTTCTTC.

CDR3 nucleotide sequence: TGTGCCAGCACCTTCTCTTCCTATAATTCACCCCTCCACTTT. Its protein product is CASTFSSYNSPLHF. The chain couples TRBV27 to TRBJ1-6; D gene unclear. V shed 7 bases and J shed 1 base, with 8 bases lying between them. Germline lookup yields CDR1 MNHEY and CDR2 SMNVEV (reference sequence). The CDR3 runs 14 residues.

This clone was recorded once. The chain carries TRBV5-6 and TRBJ1-5; D perhaps matches TRBD1 (5 bases). CDR1 is SGHDT, CDR2 YYEEEE, per germline. This CDR3 region has 13 residues. The V and J ends lost 5 bases and 6 bases respectively, with 12 bases between them. This chain's CDR3 is CASRRGIGQPQHF. CDR3 bases: TGTGCCAGCAGGCGGGGCATCGGTCAGCCCCAGCATTTT.

As to this clone: The junction and the germline gene differ at one end; a read error may be behind it. The gene calls are TRBV5-6 and TRBJ2-3; 11 nucleotides line up with TRBD1. Looked up from germline, CDR1 is SGHDT and CDR2 is YYEEEE. The CDR3 is made up of 15 amino acids. This CDR3 reads CASTLDRGRLNTQYF. CDR3 bases: TGTGCCAGCACCTTGGACAGGGGGCGCCTCAATACGCAGTATTTT.

This chain uses TRBV27 with TRBJ1-5, with TRBD1 as a possible D gene (5 bases). The ends were cut back, 11 bases at V and 0 bases at J, with 11 bases in the middle. This CDR3 is 13 amino acids long. Germline V gene sequence: CDR1 MNHEY, CDR2 SMNVEV (reference sequence). CDR3 nucleotide sequence: TGTGCCTCCAGGGCTTATAGCAATCAGCCCCAGCATTTT. This gives the protein CASRAYSNQPQHF.

This clone showed up just a few times. The genes are TRBV4-1 and TRBJ1-3, with 7 bases identical to TRBD1. With V trimmed by 1 base and J by 3 bases, 3 bases remained unmatched. The CDR3 is 15 amino acids. Per the germline V gene, CDR1 is MGHRA and CDR2 is YSYEKL. The CDR3 DNA sequence: TGCGCCAGCAGCCAAGTGACAGGGATTGGAAACACCATATATTTT. Residues: CASSQVTGIGNTIYF.